This TCR beta chain was captured by sequencing in a study of CD8+ T cells in alopecia areata. Study-level information: Those patients who were treated received oral tofacitinib, which was given at 5 to 10 mg twice daily for moderate-to-severe alopecia areata. Study conclusions and caveats: Mice showed TCR sharing more clearly than patients did, possibly owing to HLA.

As regards this clone: Its antigen is still unknown.

The sequencing template was cDNA reverse transcribed from extracted RNA. Here immunoSEQ multiplex PCR was the method, and the copy in TCRdb shows in-frame clones only, minus some. Among some 170,000 clones, roughly 60% were seen once, and the ten largest hold approximately 1.7%. This receptor was identified in a human donor with alopecia areata. The material was CD4+ T cells sorted from blood, obtained at week 0.

CDR3 region: CASSWGLMDVTEAFF. DNA of the CDR3: TGCGCCAGCAGCTGGGGATTAATGGATGTGACTGAAGCTTTCTTT. The rearrangement uses TRBV5-1 and TRBJ1-1; no clear D gene. Germline CDR1 SGHRS, CDR2 YFSETQ. The CDR3 runs to 15 residues. V gave up 3 bases and J gave up 5 bases, with 17 bases separating them.